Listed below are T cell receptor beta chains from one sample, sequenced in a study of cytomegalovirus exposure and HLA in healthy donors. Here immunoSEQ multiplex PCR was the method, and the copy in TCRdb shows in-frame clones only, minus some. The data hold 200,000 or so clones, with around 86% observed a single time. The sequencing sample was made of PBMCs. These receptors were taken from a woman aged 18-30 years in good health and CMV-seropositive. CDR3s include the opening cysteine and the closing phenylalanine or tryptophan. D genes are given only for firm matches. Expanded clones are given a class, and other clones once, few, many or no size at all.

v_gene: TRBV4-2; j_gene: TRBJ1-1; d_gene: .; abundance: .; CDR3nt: TGTGCCAGCAGCGAAGGGTCCGGGAACACTGAAGCTTTCTTT; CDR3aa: CASSEGSGNTEAFF
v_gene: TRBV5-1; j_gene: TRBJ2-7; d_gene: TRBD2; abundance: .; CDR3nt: TGCGCCAGCAGCTTCGAAAGCGGGAGTCTCTACGAGCAGTACTTC; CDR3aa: CASSFESGSLYEQYF
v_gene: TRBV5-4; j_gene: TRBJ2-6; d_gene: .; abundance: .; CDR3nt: TGTGCCAGCAGCTTGCACCCAGGCACCCTTGGAGGGGCCAACGTCCTGACTTTC; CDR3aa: CASSLHPGTLGGANVLTF
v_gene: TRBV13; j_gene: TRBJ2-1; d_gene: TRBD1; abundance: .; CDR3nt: TGTGCCAGCAGCTTAAGGGGGTCAAGGGCCAGGGGGAATCAGCAGTTCTTC; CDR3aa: CASSLRGSRARGNQQFF
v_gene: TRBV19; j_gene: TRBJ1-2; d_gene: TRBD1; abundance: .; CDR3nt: TGTGCCAGTAGTATCCGCGGTAGGGGGCCGGCCTATGGCTACACCTTC; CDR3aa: CASSIRGRGPAYGYTF
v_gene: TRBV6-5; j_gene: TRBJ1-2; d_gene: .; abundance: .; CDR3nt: TGTGCCAGCAGTTACCGTCCTAGCGGGCGGGGAGGCTACACCTTC; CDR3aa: CASSYRPSGRGGYTF
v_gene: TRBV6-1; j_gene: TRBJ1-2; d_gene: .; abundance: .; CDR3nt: TGTGCCAGCAGTGAAAGTCCAGGGAATAACTATGGCTACACCTTC; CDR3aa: CASSESPGNNYGYTF
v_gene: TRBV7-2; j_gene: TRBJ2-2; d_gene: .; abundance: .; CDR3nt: TGTGCCAGCAGCCGGGACTTCAACACCGGGGAGCTGTTTTTT; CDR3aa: CASSRDFNTGELFF
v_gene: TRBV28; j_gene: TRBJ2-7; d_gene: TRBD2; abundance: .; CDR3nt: TGTGCCAGCACCCGCGGGGGGCTACGGACCTACGAGCAGTACTTC; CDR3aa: CASTRGGLRTYEQYF
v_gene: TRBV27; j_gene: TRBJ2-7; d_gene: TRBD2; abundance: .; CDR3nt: TGTGCCAGCCGTACGGGACTAGCGCTTGCCGAGCAGTACTTC; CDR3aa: CASRTGLALAEQYF
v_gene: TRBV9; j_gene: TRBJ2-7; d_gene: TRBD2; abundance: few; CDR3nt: TGTGCCAGCAGCGGGACTAGCCGTTACGAGCAGTACTTC; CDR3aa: CASSGTSRYEQYF
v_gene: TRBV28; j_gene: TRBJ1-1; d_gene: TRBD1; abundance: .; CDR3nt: TGTGCCAGCATCACAGGGGGGATTGGGAACACTGAAGCTTTCTTT; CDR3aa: CASITGGIGNTEAFF
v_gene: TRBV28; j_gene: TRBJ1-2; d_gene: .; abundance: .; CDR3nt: TGTGCCAGCAGTTTAACAGAGTATTATGGCTACACCTTC; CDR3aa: CASSLTEYYGYTF
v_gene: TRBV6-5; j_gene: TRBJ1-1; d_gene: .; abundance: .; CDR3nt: TGTGCCAGCAGTTACTCCCCATCGAACACTGAAGCTTTCTTT; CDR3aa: CASSYSPSNTEAFF
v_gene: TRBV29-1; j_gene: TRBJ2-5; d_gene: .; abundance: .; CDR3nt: TGCAGCGTTGAACCCGGGGTCGAGGGAGAGACCCAGTACTTC; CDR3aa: CSVEPGVEGETQYF
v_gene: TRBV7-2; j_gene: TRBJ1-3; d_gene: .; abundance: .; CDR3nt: TGTGCCAGCAGCTTAACAGGGACTGGAAACACCATATATTTT; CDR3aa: CASSLTGTGNTIYF
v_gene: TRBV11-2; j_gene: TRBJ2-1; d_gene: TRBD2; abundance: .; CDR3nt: TGTGCCAGCAGCTTCCGAGGGGCCCTAGCGGGAGCCTACAATGAGCAGTTCTTC; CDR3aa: CASSFRGALAGAYNEQFF
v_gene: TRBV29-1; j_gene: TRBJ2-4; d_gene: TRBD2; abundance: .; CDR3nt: TGCAGCGTCCACCCCGGGGGGGACATTCAGTACTTC; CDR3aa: CSVHPGGDIQYF
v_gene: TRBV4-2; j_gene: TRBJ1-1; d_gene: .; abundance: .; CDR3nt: TGTGCCAGCAGCCAAGAGGCATATGCCCGGGACACCTTAAACACTGAAGCTTTCTTT; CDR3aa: CASSQEAYARDTLNTEAFF
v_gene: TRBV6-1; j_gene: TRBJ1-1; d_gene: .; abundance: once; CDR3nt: TGTGCCAGCAGTGAAAAACGTACCTTTCGGGACACTGAAGCTTTCTTT; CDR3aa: CASSEKRTFRDTEAFF
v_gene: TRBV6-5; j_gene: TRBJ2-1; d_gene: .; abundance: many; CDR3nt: TGTGCCAGCAGTTACCCTCGGACTGACTCCTACAATGAGCAGTTCTTC; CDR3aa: CASSYPRTDSYNEQFF
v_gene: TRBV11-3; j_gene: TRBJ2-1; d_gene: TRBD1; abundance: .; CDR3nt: TGTGCCAGCAGCTTAGACAGGGGGCTATACAATGAGCAGTTCTTC; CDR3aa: CASSLDRGLYNEQFF
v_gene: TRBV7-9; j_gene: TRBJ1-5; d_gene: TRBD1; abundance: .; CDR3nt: TGTGCCAGCAGCTACGGGGACAGGGATTTTGAGCCCCAGCATTTT; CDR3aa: CASSYGDRDFEPQHF
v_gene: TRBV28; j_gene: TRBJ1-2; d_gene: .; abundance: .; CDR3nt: TGTGCCAGCAGCCTCTTACAGAACTATGGCTACACCTTC; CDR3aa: CASSLLQNYGYTF
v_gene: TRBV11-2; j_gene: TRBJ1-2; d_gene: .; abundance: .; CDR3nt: TGTGCCAGCAACCCAGACACGCTTAACTATGGCTACACCTTC; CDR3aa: CASNPDTLNYGYTF
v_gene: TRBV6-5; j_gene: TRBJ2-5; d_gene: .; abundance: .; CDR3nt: TGTGCCAGCAGTTACGGGGCTAGACAAGAGACCCAGTACTTC; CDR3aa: CASSYGARQETQYF
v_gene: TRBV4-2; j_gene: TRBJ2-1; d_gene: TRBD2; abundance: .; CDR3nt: TGTGCCAGCAGCCAAGAACTGGCGGGAGGGCCAGTTAATGAGCAGTTCTTC; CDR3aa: CASSQELAGGPVNEQFF
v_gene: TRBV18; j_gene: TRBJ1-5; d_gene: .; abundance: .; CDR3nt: TGTGCCAGCTCATCCGGACAGCCCGGCAATCAGCCCCAGCATTTT; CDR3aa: CASSSGQPGNQPQHF